This passage covers 14 T cell receptor beta chains from one sample sequenced in a study of T cells after yellow fever vaccination. Each CDR3 protein gets one entry after TCRdb re-called the 5' RACE reads with MiXCR. Among under 300,000 distinct CDR3 sequences listed, 6.9% were seen once. This material consisted of CD4+ T cells sorted from PBMCs, taken 15 days after the yellow fever booster vaccination. The origin of the receptors is a man aged 25 to 45 who received the YFV17D yellow fever vaccine.

The table lists this clonotype with many counts. J is TRBJ2-3 and V is TRBV9; 7 bases agree with TRBD1. CDR3 length: 11 amino acids. V shed 3 bases, J shed 8 bases, and the junction held 0 bases outside the gene matches. Germline loops: CDR1 SGDLS, CDR2 YYNGEE. The CDR3 sequence: CASSDRGTQYF. CDR3 sequence (DNA): TGTGCCAGCAGCGACAGGGGTACGCAGTATTTT.

This chain joins TRBV7-8 and TRBJ2-1; a weak D match, TRBD1 (6 bases). V was clipped by 3 bases and J by 4 bases, with 16 bases between them. The germline V gene has CDR1 SGHVS and CDR2 FQNEAQ. The CDR3 loop spans 16 amino acids. Here the CDR3 DNA reads TGTGCCAGCAGCTTCCTCCGGGACACGACATACAATGAGCAGTTCTTC. It translates to CASSFLRDTTYNEQFF.

This clonotype was detected ten times or more. This chain links TRBV27 with TRBJ2-5, with a tentative D call TRBD2 (6 bases). CDR1 is MNHEY, CDR2 SMNVEV, per germline (reference sequence). V was clipped by 5 bases and J by 5 bases, with 18 bases between them. There are 15 residues in the CDR3. Here the CDR3 DNA reads TGTGCCAGCAGTCTAAGATCCGCGGGGAGGGAGACCCAGTACTTC. Translation: CASSLRSAGRETQYF.

A few counts support this clonotype. The rearrangement uses TRBV29-1 and TRBJ2-7; D gene unclear. The germline gives CDR1 SQVTM, CDR2 ANQGSEA. The CDR3 spans 14 residues. V was trimmed by 6 bases and J by 4 bases, leaving 19 bases between them. The DNA of the CDR3 is TGCAGCGTACTAAACTTCCCCTCAGAGTACGAGCAGTACTTC. Translated, it gives CSVLNFPSEYEQYF.

This clonotype was detected only a few times. This chain connects TRBV25-1 to TRBJ2-2; tentative D call: TRBD1 (6 bases). CDR1 and CDR2 from the germline V gene are MGHDK and SYGVNS. Between the trimmed V and J ends, which lost 1 base and 4 bases, there was a span of 7 bases. The CDR3 totals 14 residues. The CDR3 coding sequence is TGTGCCAGCAGTGAATGGACAGCCACCGGGGAGCTGTTTTTT. It specifies CASSEWTATGELFF.

This clonotype was seen only a few times. The chain uses TRBV20-1 and TRBJ2-1; perhaps TRBD1 as D (6 bases). The germline CDR1 and CDR2 sequences are DFQATT and SNEGSKA (reference sequence). The CDR3 loop spans 15 amino acids. The germline V and J ends were trimmed by 3 bases and 5 bases, with 17 bases remaining between them. In nucleotides, the CDR3 is TGCAGTGCTAGGGCCTTAGGGGGAACTAACAATGAGCAGTTCTTC. Its protein is CSARALGGTNNEQFF.

J is TRBJ2-4 and V is TRBV7-2; 9 bases line up with TRBD1. This CDR3 is built from 16 residues. The germline V gene has CDR1 SGHTA and CDR2 FQGNSA. J was trimmed by 8 bases and V by 2 bases; bases with no gene match: 10. The CDR3 is CASSLSAGTGLYIQYF. The DNA for the CDR3 is TGTGCCAGCAGCTTATCGGCCGGGACAGGGTTGTACATTCAGTACTTC.

This clonotype was observed at least ten times. V and J are TRBV11-3 and TRBJ2-1, with D possibly matching TRBD2 (6 bases). The germline V and J ends were trimmed by 1 base and 2 bases, with 9 bases remaining between them. Germline V CDR1 and CDR2: SGHNT, YENEEA. The CDR3 runs to 15 residues. CDR3 in amino acids: CASSLGDLTYNEQFF. CDR3 bases: TGTGCCAGCAGCTTAGGGGACTTAACCTACAATGAGCAGTTCTTC.

This clonotype showed up many times. The rearrangement uses TRBV12-3 or TRBV12-4 and TRBJ2-1; D perhaps matches TRBD2 (5 bases). CDR3 length: 14 residues. V was shortened by 3 bases and J by 7 bases, with 13 bases between the two germline ends. DNA of the CDR3: TGTGCCAGCAGTTTGTTCCCGGGATTAAATGAGCAGTTCTTC. It is translated as CASSLFPGLNEQFF.

The chain is built from TRBV29-1 and TRBJ1-2, with D hard to call. The CDR3 sequence is 11 residues long. The germline CDR1 and CDR2 sequences are SQVTM and ANQGSEA. Trimming left V 6 bases short and J 8 bases short, with 13 bases between. The CDR3 DNA follows: TGCAGCGTCCTCGGGGTCGGGGGCTACACCTTC. Protein: CSVLGVGGYTF.

This clonotype was seen a handful of times. Relative to the germline gene, one junction end is altered; a read error may explain this. The chain uses TRBV7-2 and TRBJ2-1; the match to TRBD1 covers 10 bases. The CDR3 is made up of 11 amino acids. Germline loops: CDR1 SGHTA, CDR2 FQGNSA. CDR3 amino acids: CASSNRQGAHF. The CDR3 nucleotides are TGTGCCAGCAGCAATCGACAGGGGGCACACTTC.

This clonotype turned up a few times. The V and J genes are TRBV20-1 and TRBJ2-1; TRBD2 matches 12 bases. V was clipped by 3 bases and J by 4 bases; unmatched bases: 7. The CDR3 runs to 16 residues. Germline assignment: CDR1 DFQATT and CDR2 SNEGSKA (reference sequence). As DNA, the CDR3 is TGCAGTGCTAGGACGTCCGGGACTAGCGGGTACAATGAGCAGTTCTTC. Its translation: CSARTSGTSGYNEQFF.

This clonotype was seen ten or more times. V gene TRBV5-1 combines with J gene TRBJ2-7; 11 bases agree with TRBD2. The germline V gene has CDR1 SGHRS and CDR2 YFSETQ. The J segment lost 4 bases and the V segment lost 2 bases, leaving 5 bases of the junction unmatched. The CDR3 is 15 residues long. In DNA form, the CDR3 reads TGCGCCAGCAGCTTTTTGACTAGCGGGATGTACGAGCAGTACTTC. Amino acid sequence: CASSFLTSGMYEQYF.

The chain recombines TRBV5-4 with TRBJ2-7; a weak D match, TRBD2 (5 bases). The ends were cut back, 1 base at V and 3 bases at J, with 14 bases in the middle. CDR3 size: 15 residues. Germline lookup yields CDR1 SGHNT and CDR2 YYREEE (reference sequence). DNA for the CDR3: TGTGCCAGCAGCTTGATCGGTTCGGGAAGCTACGAGCAGTACTTC. Translated: CASSLIGSGSYEQYF.